A single sample gave rise to the 13 T cell receptor beta chains below, sequenced in a study of cytomegalovirus exposure and HLA in healthy donors (dated by TCRdb to 2017 to 2019). The library relied on the immunoSEQ multiplex PCR assay. For the multiplex PCR, a mixture combining 60 forward primers for TCR Vbeta segments and 13 reverse primers for TCR Jbeta segments was used. TCRdb carries this immuneACCESS record with in-frame sequences only. Its versions omit some clonotypes, under half of them owing to an unresolved V gene in the studies checked, with the rest unexplained. This specimen's table enumerates more than 60,000 clones. The ten largest clonotypes hold about 15% of the sample. The specimen was PBMCs. The receptors were gathered from a boy aged 5-17 years in good health and CMV-seronegative.

This chain links TRBV30 with TRBJ1-2; D gene ambiguous. Looked up from germline, CDR1 is GTSNPN and CDR2 is SVGIG (reference sequence). V lost 0 bases and J 4 bases, leaving 18 bases between the germline ends. The CDR3 sequence is 16 residues long. CDR3 coding DNA: TGTGCCTGGAGTGTAAGGGCCTCGGGATGGACCTATGGCTACACCTTC. This gives the protein CAWSVRASGWTYGYTF. Drawing the rest from reference TRBV30 and TRBJ1-2, the complete variable domain is SQTIHQWPATLVQPVGSPLSLECTVEGTSNPNLYWYRQAAGRGLQLLFYSVGIGQISSEVPQNLSASRPQDRQFILSSKKLLLSDSGFYLCAWSVRASGWTYGYTFGSGTRLTVV.

V and J are TRBV6-1 and TRBJ2-7; 7 bases align to TRBD2. The CDR3 sequence is 14 residues long. J gave up 6 bases and V 5 bases, and 10 bases lay outside the gene matches. Germline V gene lookup returns CDR1 MNHNS and CDR2 SASEGT. CDR3 bases: TGTGCCAGCAGTAAAAGGGTCGCGGGGGTCGAGCAGTACTTC. It codes for CASSKRVAGVEQYF.

The chain joins TRBV6-1 to TRBJ1-1; D remains ambiguous. The length of the CDR3 is 13 residues. V was cut by 4 bases and J by 2 bases, with 8 bases left in between. Per germline, CDR1 MNHNS and CDR2 SASEGT. As DNA, the CDR3 is TGTGCCAGCAGTGGTACAGCTAACACTGAAGCTTTCTTT. Translated: CASSGTANTEAFF.

V is TRBV5-7 and J is TRBJ1-5, with D unclear. TRBV5-7 is filed as an ORF, its function uncertain. Trimming shortened V by 1 base and J by 4 bases, and 3 bases separated the two germline ends. The CDR3 covers 12 residues. CDR3 residues: CASSLHNQPQHF. In nucleotides, the CDR3 is TGTGCCAGCAGCTTGCATAATCAGCCCCAGCATTTT.

This sequence joins TRBV19 and TRBJ2-7; D is undetermined. The CDR3 spans 15 residues. Trimming shortened V by 5 bases and J by 0 bases, and 14 bases separated the two germline ends. Germline-derived CDR1 and CDR2 are LNHDA and SQIVND (reference sequence). For the CDR3, the DNA is TGTGCCAGTAGTTTATCCTCATCAGACTCCTACGAGCAGTACTTC. It yields the protein CASSLSSSDSYEQYF.

This chain uses TRBV30 with TRBJ1-6; perhaps TRBD1 as D (5 bases). Per germline, CDR1 GTSNPN and CDR2 SVGIG (reference sequence). The CDR3 runs to 15 residues. V was clipped by 0 bases and J by 7 bases, with 13 bases between them. The CDR3 spells CAWSVTGLGNSPLHF. The CDR3 DNA follows: TGTGCCTGGAGTGTAACAGGCCTCGGGAATTCACCCCTCCACTTT.

The CDR3 nucleotides read TGTGCCAGCAGCTTAGGAGTAGCCGGGGCCAACGTCCTGACTTTC. Protein product: CASSLGVAGANVLTF. This rearrangement joins TRBV11-2 to TRBJ2-6, with D unresolved. The CDR3 extends over 15 amino acids. Germline V gives CDR1 SGHAT, CDR2 FQNNGV. V was shortened by 1 base and J by 4 bases, with 8 bases between the two germline ends.

The chain couples TRBV19 to TRBJ1-1; D gene uncertain. The CDR3 length is 13 residues. V was pared by 0 bases and J by 8 bases, with 10 bases between. Germline loops: CDR1 LNHDA, CDR2 SQIVND (reference sequence). The CDR3 DNA reads as TGTGCCAGTAGTATAGATTCGGGGTTGGAAGCTTTCTTT. Its protein is CASSIDSGLEAFF.

The rearrangement links TRBV19 to TRBJ1-5, with D maybe TRBD1 (6 bases). Germline V gene data show CDR1 as LNHDA and CDR2 as SQIVND (reference sequence). The CDR3 totals 17 residues. Deletions cut 3 bases from V and 1 base from J, with 16 bases between. CDR3 sequence reads: CASSMARQAPSNQPQHF. CDR3 coding DNA: TGTGCCAGTAGTATGGCTAGACAGGCCCCAAGCAATCAGCCCCAGCATTTT.

The V and J genes are TRBV2 and TRBJ1-1; 7 nucleotides match TRBD1. This CDR3 is 13 amino acids long. Trimming cost V 6 bases and J 0 bases; bases outside gene matches: 1. From germline, CDR1 is SNHLY and CDR2 FYNNEI. In DNA form, the CDR3 reads TGTGCCAGCAGGACAGGGCTGAACACTGAAGCTTTCTTT. The encoded protein is CASRTGLNTEAFF.

The chain joins TRBV6-1 to TRBJ1-2; TRBD1 is a possible D gene (6 bases). Germline CDR1 MNHNS, CDR2 SASEGT. This CDR3 has 16 residues. V was pared by 3 bases and J by 0 bases, with 14 bases between. CDR3 protein: CASSEEGQSANYGYTF. DNA of the CDR3: TGTGCCAGCAGTGAGGAAGGACAGTCGGCTAACTATGGCTACACCTTC.

The chain recombines TRBV7-9 with TRBJ1-4, with 9 bases lining up with TRBD1. The CDR3 has 15 residues. J gave up 6 bases and V 5 bases, and 7 bases lay outside the gene matches. Germline lookup yields CDR1 SEHNR and CDR2 FQNEAQ (reference sequence). CDR3 nucleotides: TGTGCCAGCAGCGACCCGGGACAGGGTCATGAAAAACTGTTTTTT. Its translation: CASSDPGQGHEKLFF.

The genes are TRBV6-4 and TRBJ1-1; no definite D call. The CDR3 consists of 15 residues. Germline V gives CDR1 MRHNA, CDR2 SNTAGT. V was cut by 7 bases and J by 0 bases, with 15 bases left in between. The CDR3 loop reads CASKAGMGMNTEAFF. The CDR3 DNA reads TGTGCCAGCAAGGCGGGCATGGGGATGAACACTGAAGCTTTCTTT.